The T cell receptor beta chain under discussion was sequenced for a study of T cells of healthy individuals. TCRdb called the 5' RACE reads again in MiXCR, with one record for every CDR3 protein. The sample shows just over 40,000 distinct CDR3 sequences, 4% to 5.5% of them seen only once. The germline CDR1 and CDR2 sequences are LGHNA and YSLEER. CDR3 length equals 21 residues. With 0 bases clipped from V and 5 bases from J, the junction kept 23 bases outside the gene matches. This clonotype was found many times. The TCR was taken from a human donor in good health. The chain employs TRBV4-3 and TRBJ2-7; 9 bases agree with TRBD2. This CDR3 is CASSQELMLEAGGSSSDEQYF. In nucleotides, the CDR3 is TGCGCCAGCAGCCAAGAACTGATGCTCGAAGCGGGAGGTAGCTCTTCGGACGAGCAGTACTTC.